Following are 19 T cell receptor beta chains from one sample sequenced in a study of blood T cells in healthy people across ages. The second PCR ran roughly 6 to 11 cycles with a sample-barcoded 5' primer and J-beta primers. TCRdb used MiXCR to reprocess the 5' RACE reads, holding one entry per CDR3 protein. This sample has some 1.6 million distinct CDR3 sequences, with around 35% found just once. Sequenced: blood. These TCRs come from a woman aged 30 to 39 in good health.

For the CDR3, the DNA is TGCGCCAGCAGCACTTACCTAGCGGGAGAGAACAATGAGCAGTTCTTC. Its protein product is CASSTYLAGENNEQFF. The V and J genes are TRBV5-1 and TRBJ2-1, with 10 bases matching TRBD2. The length of the CDR3 is 16 residues. Germline V gives CDR1 SGHRS, CDR2 YFSETQ. V was clipped by 4 bases and J by 5 bases; unmatched bases: 9.

This clonotype was seen a few times. The rearrangement joins TRBV4-2 to TRBJ2-5; D possibly corresponds to TRBD2 (7 bases). This CDR3 is built from 16 residues. Trimming took 1 base from V and 1 from J, leaving 13 bases between them. Germline V lookup: CDR1 LGHNA, CDR2 YNFKEQ. The CDR3 DNA sequence: TGTGCCAGCAGCCAAGGTGCGGGGGCGAGCCAAGAGACCCAGTACTTC. Translation: CASSQGAGASQETQYF.

This clonotype was picked up a small number of times. This chain connects TRBV6-5 to TRBJ2-1; 13 nucleotides line up with TRBD2. V was clipped by 6 bases and J by 8 bases; unmatched bases: 7. Looked up from germline, CDR1 is MNHEY and CDR2 is SVGAGI. The CDR3 is made up of 15 amino acids. CDR3 loop: CASRELAGGPYEQFF. The DNA for the CDR3 is TGTGCCAGCAGGGAACTAGCGGGGGGGCCCTATGAGCAGTTCTTC.

The chain has TRBV7-9 and TRBJ2-7; TRBD1 or TRBD2 may be the D gene (5 bases each). Germline V CDR1 and CDR2: SEHNR, FQNEAQ (reference sequence). The CDR3 sequence is 14 residues long. V was shortened by 4 bases and J by 0 bases, with 10 bases between the two germline ends. CDR3 protein: CASSSGRSSYEQYF. CDR3 nucleotides: TGTGCCAGCAGCTCGGGACGGAGCTCCTACGAGCAGTACTTC.

This clonotype was counted many times. The V and J genes are TRBV4-1 and TRBJ1-2; no firm D call. Trimming removed 0 bases from V and 4 bases from J, with 12 bases in between. Germline V gene sequence: CDR1 MGHRA, CDR2 YSYEKL. There are 15 residues in the CDR3. The CDR3 DNA reads as TGCGCCAGCAGCCAAGATAACATCGGGTTCTATGGCTACACCTTC. It encodes CASSQDNIGFYGYTF.

This clonotype showed up just a few times. The chain combines TRBV10-3 with TRBJ2-2; D gene ambiguous. V lost 6 bases to trimming and J lost 6 bases, with 14 bases between them. From germline, CDR1 is ENHRY and CDR2 SYGVKD. CDR3 size: 14 residues. CDR3 nucleotide sequence: TGTGCCATCAGGGCTTCCAGCGCACCCGGGGAGCTGTTTTTT. Its translation is CAIRASSAPGELFF.

This chain uses TRBV6-1 with TRBJ2-1, with a weak D call TRBD1 (5 bases). Germline-derived CDR1 and CDR2 are MNHNS and SASEGT. V dropped 6 bases and J dropped 3 bases, with 21 bases sitting between them. The CDR3 spans 17 residues. Written as DNA, the CDR3 is TGTGCCAGCAGCAGGAATTGGGGCAGGGCCGGCTACAATGAGCAGTTCTTC. This gives the protein CASSRNWGRAGYNEQFF.

V gene TRBV15 combines with J gene TRBJ1-5; D perhaps matches TRBD1 (5 bases). From germline, CDR1 is LNHNV and CDR2 YYDKDF (reference sequence). V dropped 5 bases and J dropped 0 bases, with 8 bases sitting between them. The CDR3 totals 14 residues. Written as DNA, the CDR3 is TGTGCCACCAGCGACAGCGCTAGCAATCAGCCCCAGCATTTT. Its translation is CATSDSASNQPQHF. Drawing the rest from reference TRBV15 and TRBJ1-5, the complete variable domain is DAMVIQNPRYQVTQFGKPVTLSCSQTLNHNVMYWYQQKSSQAPKLLFHYYDKDFNNEADTPDNFQSRRPNTSFCFLDIRSPGLGDTAMYLCATSDSASNQPQHFGDGTRLSIL.

This clonotype appeared a few times. This chain joins TRBV6-5 and TRBJ1-1; D may be TRBD1 (5 bases). In germline, CDR1 is MNHEY, CDR2 SVGAGI. V lost 4 bases and J 4 bases, leaving 13 bases between the germline ends. The CDR3 contains 14 residues. DNA for the CDR3: TGTGCCAGCAGTTCCGCGGGGGTAGGCACTGAAGCTTTCTTT. Protein sequence: CASSSAGVGTEAFF.

This sequence joins TRBV7-2 and TRBJ2-1, with 7 bases matching TRBD2. Germline trimming cut 5 bases from V and 4 bases from J; bases unmatched to any gene: 14. Germline assignment: CDR1 SGHTA and CDR2 FQGNSA. This CDR3 is 17 amino acids long. CDR3 sequence reads: CASSVLLARGPYNEQFF. DNA of the CDR3: TGTGCCAGCAGCGTCTTACTAGCGCGAGGACCTTACAATGAGCAGTTCTTC. Drawing the rest from reference TRBV7-2 and TRBJ2-1, the complete variable domain is GAGVSQSPSNKVTEKGKDVELRCDPISGHTALYWYRQSLGQGLEFLIYFQGNSAPDKSGLPSDRFSAERTGGSVSTLTIQRTQQEDSAVYLCASSVLLARGPYNEQFFGPGTRLTVL.

The rearrangement links TRBV18 to TRBJ2-3; no reliable D call. V gave up 0 bases and J gave up 7 bases, with 14 bases separating them. CDR1 and CDR2 (germline): KGHSH, LQKENI. The CDR3 covers 15 residues. CDR3 region: CASSPPVTGVNTQYF. For the CDR3, the DNA is TGTGCCAGCTCACCACCGGTAACCGGCGTGAATACGCAGTATTTT. Based on the CDR3 plus reference TRBV18 and TRBJ2-3, the full variable domain is NAGVMQNPRHLVRRRGQEARLRCSPMKGHSHVYWYRQLPEEGLKFMVYLQKENIIDESGMPKERFSAEFPKEGPSILRIQQVVRGDSAAYFCASSPPVTGVNTQYFGPGTRLTVL.

The V call is TRBV15, the J call TRBJ1-5, with D uncertain. The CDR3 covers 16 residues. Trimming pared 5 bases from V and 9 bases from J, leaving 23 bases between. Germline CDR1 is LNHNV and CDR2 is YYDKDF (reference sequence). CDR3 coding DNA: TGTGCCACCAGCGTAAAACAGCAGGTCCCTATCTTGCCCCAGCATTTT. It codes for CATSVKQQVPILPQHF.

The chain links TRBV20-1 to TRBJ1-5; 9 nucleotides line up with TRBD1. Germline-derived CDR1 and CDR2 are DFQATT and SNEGSKA (reference sequence). The V gene end was trimmed by 3 bases and the J gene end by 7 bases; junction bases not matched to a gene: 4. The CDR3 spans 13 residues. The CDR3 here is CSASRTGDQPQHF. The CDR3 bases are TGCAGTGCTAGCCGGACAGGGGACCAGCCCCAGCATTTT.

The genes are TRBV20-1 and TRBJ2-4, with D possibly TRBD2 on 5 matching bases. The J call may be wrong; the DNA end is better matched by TRBJ2-7. CDR3 length: 11 residues. The germline V gene encodes CDR1 DFQATT and CDR2 SNEGSKA (reference sequence). As DNA, the CDR3 is TGCAGTGCCTGGAGGCTTTACGAGCAGTACTTC. Translation: CSAWRLYEQYF.

The CDR3 sequence: CASSLRTEYYGYTF. In nucleotides, the CDR3 is TGTGCCAGCAGCCTTAGGACGGAATACTATGGCTACACCTTC. The chain has TRBV7-8 and TRBJ1-2; D unresolved. Germline loops: CDR1 SGHVS, CDR2 FQNEAQ. The CDR3 spans 14 residues. Trimming cost V 5 bases and J 3 bases, with 13 bases left between them. The whole variable domain, remainder taken from reference TRBV7-8 and TRBJ1-2, is GAGVSQSPRYKVAKRGQDVALRCDPISGHVSLFWYQQALGQGPEFLTYFQNEAQLDKSGLPSDRFFAERPEGSVSTLKIQRTQQEDSAVYLCASSLRTEYYGYTFGSGTRLTVV.

This chain uses TRBV30 with TRBJ2-1; a possible D gene is TRBD1 (5 bases). Germline V gene data show CDR1 as GTSNPN and CDR2 as SVGIG (reference sequence). The V end was cut by 4 bases, the J end by 8 bases, with 9 bases between. The CDR3 is 11 residues long. CDR3 loop: CAWILGDEQFF. The CDR3 coding sequence is TGTGCCTGGATCTTAGGGGATGAGCAGTTCTTC.

The table lists this clonotype with a few counts. The V and J genes are TRBV20-1 and TRBJ1-2; 7 bases align to TRBD1. The germline V gene encodes CDR1 DFQATT and CDR2 SNEGSKA (reference sequence). The length of the CDR3 is 14 residues. V was clipped by 3 bases and J by 0 bases; unmatched bases: 4. The CDR3 nucleotides read TGCAGTGCTAGGGGGACAGCCTCTAACTATGGCTACACCTTC. It translates to CSARGTASNYGYTF.

This clonotype has only a few counts. The CDR3 region is CSARYRGSNQPQHF. CDR3 bases: TGCAGTGCTAGGTACAGGGGCAGCAATCAGCCCCAGCATTTT. The chain uses TRBV20-1 and TRBJ1-5, with TRBD1 identical over 7 bases. The germline gives CDR1 DFQATT, CDR2 SNEGSKA (reference sequence). J was trimmed by 1 base and V by 3 bases; bases with no gene match: 3. The CDR3 runs to 14 residues.

This chain connects TRBV5-6 to TRBJ2-1; the D is unclear. This CDR3 contains 16 residues. Trimming shortened V by 0 bases and J by 2 bases, and 12 bases separated the two germline ends. Germline V gives CDR1 SGHDT, CDR2 YYEEEE. CDR3: CASSLEGFLAYNEQFF. CDR3 nucleotides: TGTGCCAGCAGCTTGGAAGGTTTCTTAGCCTACAATGAGCAGTTCTTC.